Listed below are T cell receptor beta chains from one sample, sequenced in a study of control samples from healthy donors and cancer patients. Only in-frame clones appear in the TCRdb table, and some are missing; sequencing was by immunoSEQ multiplex PCR. This table has around 90,000 clones, roughly 86% appearing once. Sequencing used blood. The source is a man aged 25-45 years in good health. Each CDR3 is given with its conserved first and last residue. The order of the fields is clone size, J gene, V gene, CDR3 protein. Rows give clone size only sometimes, using once, few, many, or a class for an expanded clone.

abundance: few; j_gene: TRBJ2-7; v_gene: TRBV5-5; CDR3aa: CASSPGRGYEQYF
abundance: once; j_gene: TRBJ1-1; v_gene: TRBV27; CDR3aa: CASSFGGYVNEAFF
abundance: .; j_gene: TRBJ1-6; v_gene: TRBV9; CDR3aa: CASRSEGRLSPLHF
abundance: .; j_gene: TRBJ2-5; v_gene: TRBV11-3; CDR3aa: CASSPGRGGETQYF
abundance: .; j_gene: TRBJ2-3; v_gene: TRBV7-9; CDR3aa: CASSFLGPRSTDTQYF
abundance: once; j_gene: TRBJ2-1; v_gene: TRBV5-1; CDR3aa: CASSLGSSGGYNEQFF
abundance: .; j_gene: TRBJ2-6; v_gene: TRBV10-3; CDR3aa: CAISESPNRGGYLGANVLTF
abundance: .; j_gene: TRBJ1-2; v_gene: TRBV2; CDR3aa: CASSEEGYGYTF
abundance: .; j_gene: TRBJ2-1; v_gene: TRBV6-2/TRBV6-3; CDR3aa: CASSYPLAGGNNEQFF
abundance: once; j_gene: TRBJ2-5; v_gene: TRBV6-2/TRBV6-3; CDR3aa: CASSGHETQYF
abundance: .; j_gene: TRBJ1-2; v_gene: TRBV7-2; CDR3aa: CASSPDTNYGYTF
abundance: .; j_gene: TRBJ1-2; v_gene: TRBV19; CDR3aa: CASSPGQSSYGYTF
abundance: .; j_gene: TRBJ1-2; v_gene: TRBV19; CDR3aa: CASSKQGLDGYTF
abundance: .; j_gene: TRBJ2-5; v_gene: TRBV11-2; CDR3aa: CASSLAGLAGFRETQYF
abundance: .; j_gene: TRBJ1-4; v_gene: TRBV6-5; CDR3aa: CASSLRDRDEKLFF
abundance: .; j_gene: TRBJ1-2; v_gene: TRBV7-9; CDR3aa: CASSLNGVGSGYTF
abundance: .; j_gene: TRBJ2-5; v_gene: TRBV24-1; CDR3aa: CATSAEGPADGQYF
abundance: .; j_gene: TRBJ1-2; v_gene: TRBV12-3/TRBV12-4; CDR3aa: CASSNGQGDGYTF
abundance: .; j_gene: TRBJ2-7; v_gene: TRBV27; CDR3aa: CASSSKGPGLAESSYEQYF
abundance: .; j_gene: TRBJ2-7; v_gene: TRBV6-5; CDR3aa: CASSIHPGAYEQYF
abundance: .; j_gene: TRBJ1-5; v_gene: TRBV6-5; CDR3aa: CASSYSMVQPQHF
abundance: few; j_gene: TRBJ2-6; v_gene: TRBV27; CDR3aa: CASSPRSRPGANVLTF
abundance: .; j_gene: TRBJ1-1; v_gene: TRBV5-1; CDR3aa: CASSLETAPEAFF
abundance: .; j_gene: TRBJ2-7; v_gene: TRBV30; CDR3aa: CAWSVGGSYEQYF
abundance: few; j_gene: TRBJ1-2; v_gene: TRBV9; CDR3aa: CASSVGPYGYTF
abundance: .; j_gene: TRBJ2-3; v_gene: TRBV14; CDR3aa: CASSQQLASTDTQYF
abundance: .; j_gene: TRBJ2-5; v_gene: TRBV4-2; CDR3aa: CASSQAQYF
abundance: .; j_gene: TRBJ1-2; v_gene: TRBV11-2; CDR3aa: CASSLVEGQHGYTF
abundance: .; j_gene: TRBJ1-6; v_gene: TRBV6-5; CDR3aa: CASRMGTGMDSPLHF
abundance: .; j_gene: TRBJ2-7; v_gene: TRBV5-6; CDR3aa: CASSLAYWTGGVYEQYF
abundance: .; j_gene: TRBJ1-1; v_gene: TRBV12-5; CDR3aa: CASGLVLIGTGSRTEAFF
abundance: .; j_gene: TRBJ2-1; v_gene: TRBV5-1; CDR3aa: CASSLETGAPNEQFF
abundance: .; j_gene: TRBJ2-1; v_gene: TRBV2; CDR3aa: CASSIGGPYNEQFF
abundance: .; j_gene: TRBJ1-2; v_gene: TRBV5-1; CDR3aa: CASSSPGQGSTGYGYTF
abundance: .; j_gene: TRBJ2-1; v_gene: TRBV4-2; CDR3aa: CASSPRLAGSSYNEQFF
abundance: .; j_gene: TRBJ2-3; v_gene: TRBV5-1; CDR3aa: CASRDSLTDTQYF
abundance: .; j_gene: TRBJ1-5; v_gene: TRBV2; CDR3aa: CASSVETGASSNQPQHF
abundance: few; j_gene: TRBJ2-1; v_gene: TRBV9; CDR3aa: CASSVDLGPNEQFF
abundance: .; j_gene: TRBJ2-5; v_gene: TRBV5-1; CDR3aa: CASAPKRGGETQYF
abundance: once; j_gene: TRBJ2-4; v_gene: TRBV21-1; CDR3aa: CASSPLAKNIQYF
abundance: .; j_gene: TRBJ1-3; v_gene: TRBV2; CDR3aa: CASIVAPASGNTIYF
abundance: few; j_gene: TRBJ2-2; v_gene: TRBV6-5; CDR3aa: CASRTGANTGELFF
abundance: .; j_gene: TRBJ2-3; v_gene: TRBV24-1; CDR3aa: CATTGTGATDTQYF
abundance: .; j_gene: TRBJ2-1; v_gene: TRBV5-8; CDR3aa: CASSPSDRLLFF
abundance: .; j_gene: TRBJ2-5; v_gene: TRBV10-1; CDR3aa: CASSSGQVQETQYF
abundance: .; j_gene: TRBJ1-1; v_gene: TRBV5-8; CDR3aa: CASSLGRAGGTEAFF
abundance: once; j_gene: TRBJ2-5; v_gene: TRBV6-5; CDR3aa: CASSYSTGFWETQYF
abundance: few; j_gene: TRBJ1-2; v_gene: TRBV19; CDR3aa: CASSSWTGVEGYTF
abundance: .; j_gene: TRBJ2-3; v_gene: TRBV7-3; CDR3aa: CASSLNLGSGELTGTQYF
abundance: .; j_gene: TRBJ2-1; v_gene: TRBV27; CDR3aa: CASSSGTSGYNEQFF
abundance: .; j_gene: TRBJ1-1; v_gene: TRBV29-1; CDR3aa: CSVEGGVTEAFF
abundance: .; j_gene: TRBJ1-1; v_gene: TRBV6-1; CDR3aa: CASSDSDRLSTEAFF
abundance: .; j_gene: TRBJ1-3; v_gene: TRBV25-1; CDR3aa: CASTQGNTIYF